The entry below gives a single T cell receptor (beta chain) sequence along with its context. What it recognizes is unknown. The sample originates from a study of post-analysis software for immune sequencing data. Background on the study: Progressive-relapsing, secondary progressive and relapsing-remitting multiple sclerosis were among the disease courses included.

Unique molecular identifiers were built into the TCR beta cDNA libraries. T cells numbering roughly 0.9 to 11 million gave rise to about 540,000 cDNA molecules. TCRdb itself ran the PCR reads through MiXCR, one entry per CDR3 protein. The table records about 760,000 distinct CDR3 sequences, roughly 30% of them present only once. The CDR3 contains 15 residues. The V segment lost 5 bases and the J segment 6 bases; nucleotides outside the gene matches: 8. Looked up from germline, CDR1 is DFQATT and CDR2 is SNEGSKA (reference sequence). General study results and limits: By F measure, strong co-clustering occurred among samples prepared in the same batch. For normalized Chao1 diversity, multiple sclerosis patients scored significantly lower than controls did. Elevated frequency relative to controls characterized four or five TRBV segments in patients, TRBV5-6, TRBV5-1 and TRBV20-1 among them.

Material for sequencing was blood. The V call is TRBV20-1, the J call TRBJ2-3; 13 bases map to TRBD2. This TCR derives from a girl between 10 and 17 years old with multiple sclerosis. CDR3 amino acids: CSAPGLAGPDDTQYF. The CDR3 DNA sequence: TGCAGTGCTCCGGGACTAGCGGGGCCTGATGATACGCAGTATTTT.